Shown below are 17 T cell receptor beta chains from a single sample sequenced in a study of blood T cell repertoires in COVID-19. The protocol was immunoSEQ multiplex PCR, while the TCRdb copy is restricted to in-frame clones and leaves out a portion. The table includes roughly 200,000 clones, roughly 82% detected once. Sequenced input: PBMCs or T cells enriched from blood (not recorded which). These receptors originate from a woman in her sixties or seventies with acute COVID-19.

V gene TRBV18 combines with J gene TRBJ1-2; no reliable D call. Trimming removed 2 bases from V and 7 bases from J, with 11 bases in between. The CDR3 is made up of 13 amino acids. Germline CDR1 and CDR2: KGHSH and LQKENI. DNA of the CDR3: TGTGCCAGCTCACCAGGTACTAAAAGTGGCTACACCTTC. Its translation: CASSPGTKSGYTF.

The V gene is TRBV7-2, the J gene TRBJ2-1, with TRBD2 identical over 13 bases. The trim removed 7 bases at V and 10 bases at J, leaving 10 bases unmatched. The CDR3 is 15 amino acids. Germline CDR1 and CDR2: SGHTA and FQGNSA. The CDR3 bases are TGTGCCAGCAAAAGAACTAGCGGGGGGGCTCAGGAGCAGTTCTTC. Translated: CASKRTSGGAQEQFF. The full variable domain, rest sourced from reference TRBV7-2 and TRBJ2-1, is GAGVSQSPSNKVTEKGKDVELRCDPISGHTALYWYRQSLGQGLEFLIYFQGNSAPDKSGLPSDRFSAERTGGSVSTLTIQRTQQEDSAVYLCASKRTSGGAQEQFFGPGTRLTVL.

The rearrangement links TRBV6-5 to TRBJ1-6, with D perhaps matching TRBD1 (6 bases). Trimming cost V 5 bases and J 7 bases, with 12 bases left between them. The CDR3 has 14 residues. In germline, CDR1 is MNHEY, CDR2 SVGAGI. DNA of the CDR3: TGTGCCAGCAGTCTCAGGGGCCTGAATTCACCCCTCCACTTT. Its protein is CASSLRGLNSPLHF.

DNA of the CDR3: TGTGCCAGCAGCTTAAGTACTAGCGGGAACGAGCAGTACTTC. This gives the protein CASSLSTSGNEQYF. The chain is built from TRBV7-9 and TRBJ2-7, with 10 bases matching TRBD2. Germline assignment: CDR1 SEHNR and CDR2 FQNEAQ (reference sequence). The CDR3 runs 14 residues. The trim removed 2 bases at V and 5 bases at J, leaving 3 bases unmatched.

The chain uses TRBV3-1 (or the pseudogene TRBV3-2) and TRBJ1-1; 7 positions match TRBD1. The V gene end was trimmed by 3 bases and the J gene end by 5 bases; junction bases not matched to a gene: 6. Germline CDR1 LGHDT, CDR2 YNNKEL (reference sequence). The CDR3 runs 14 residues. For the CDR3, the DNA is TGTGCCAGCAGCCATGCTACAGGGGAGACTGAAGCTTTCTTT. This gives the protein CASSHATGETEAFF.

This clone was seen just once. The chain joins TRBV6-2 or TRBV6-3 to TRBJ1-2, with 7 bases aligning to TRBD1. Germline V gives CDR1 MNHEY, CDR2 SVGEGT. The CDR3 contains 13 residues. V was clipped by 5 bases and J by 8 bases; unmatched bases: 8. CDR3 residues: CASSDRAPSGYTF. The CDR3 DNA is TGTGCCAGCAGTGACAGGGCTCCATCCGGCTACACCTTC.

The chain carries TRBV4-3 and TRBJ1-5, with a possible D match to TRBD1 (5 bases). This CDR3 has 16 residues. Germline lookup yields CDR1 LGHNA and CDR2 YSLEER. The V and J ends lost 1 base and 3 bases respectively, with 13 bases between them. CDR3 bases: TGCGCCAGCAGCCAAGGTGGGGGACTCCACAATCAGCCCCAGCATTTT. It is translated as CASSQGGGLHNQPQHF.

In nucleotides, the CDR3 is TGCAGCGTTGTTAGTCTGGGACTAGCGGAGTTCTTC. Translating it yields CSVVSLGLAEFF. The gene calls are TRBV29-1 and TRBJ2-1; 11 nucleotides match TRBD2. The V gene's germline CDR1 is SQVTM and CDR2 ANQGSEA. The CDR3 totals 12 residues. Trimming took 4 bases from V and 14 from J; bases not matched to a gene: 7.

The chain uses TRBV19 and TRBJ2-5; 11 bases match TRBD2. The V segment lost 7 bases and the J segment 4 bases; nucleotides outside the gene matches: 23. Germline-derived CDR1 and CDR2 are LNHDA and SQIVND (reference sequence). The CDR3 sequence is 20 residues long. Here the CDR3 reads CASTPSPYFGLAGRPETQYF. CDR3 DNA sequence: TGTGCCAGTACCCCTTCCCCATATTTCGGACTAGCGGGCCGTCCAGAGACCCAGTACTTC.

The CDR3 sequence: CASAWGGATHTEAFF. CDR3 nucleotide sequence: TGCGCCAGCGCCTGGGGGGGGGCGACCCACACTGAAGCTTTCTTT. This chain joins TRBV4-3 and TRBJ1-1; TRBD1 might be the D (6 bases). The CDR3 contains 15 residues. V was clipped by 8 bases and J by 3 bases, with 19 bases between them. Germline V gives CDR1 LGHNA, CDR2 YSLEER.

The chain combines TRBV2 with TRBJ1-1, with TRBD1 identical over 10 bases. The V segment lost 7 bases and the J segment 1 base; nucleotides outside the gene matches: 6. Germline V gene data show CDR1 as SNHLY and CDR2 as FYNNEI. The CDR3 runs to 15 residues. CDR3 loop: CASTWTGGTNTEAFF. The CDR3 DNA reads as TGTGCCAGCACTTGGACAGGGGGGACGAACACTGAAGCTTTCTTT.

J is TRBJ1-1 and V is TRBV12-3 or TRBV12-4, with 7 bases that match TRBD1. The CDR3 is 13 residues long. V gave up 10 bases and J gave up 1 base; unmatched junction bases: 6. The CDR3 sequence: CATRTGGNTEAFF. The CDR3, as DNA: TGTGCCACACGGACAGGAGGGAACACTGAAGCTTTCTTT.

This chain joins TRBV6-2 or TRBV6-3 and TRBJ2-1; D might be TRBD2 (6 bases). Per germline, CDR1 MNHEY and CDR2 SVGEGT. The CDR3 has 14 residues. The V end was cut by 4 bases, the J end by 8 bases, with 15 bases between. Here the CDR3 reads CASSWRELRYEQFF. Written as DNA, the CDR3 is TGTGCCAGCAGTTGGAGGGAGCTTCGCTATGAGCAGTTCTTC.

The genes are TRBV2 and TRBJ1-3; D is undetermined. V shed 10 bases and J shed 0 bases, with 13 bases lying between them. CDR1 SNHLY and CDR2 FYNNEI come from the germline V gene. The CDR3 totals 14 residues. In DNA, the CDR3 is TGTGCCACCCTACCGGGATACTCTGGAAACACCATATATTTT. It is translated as CATLPGYSGNTIYF.

The CDR3: CASSKTGDGEQFF. CDR3 sequence (DNA): TGTGCCAGCAGTAAAACAGGGGACGGTGAGCAGTTCTTC. The chain carries TRBV6-2 or TRBV6-3 and TRBJ2-1; 7 bases map to TRBD1. CDR1 and CDR2 from the germline V gene are MNHEY and SVGEGT. The CDR3 has 13 residues. V lost 5 bases and J lost 9; bases outside the gene matches: 7.

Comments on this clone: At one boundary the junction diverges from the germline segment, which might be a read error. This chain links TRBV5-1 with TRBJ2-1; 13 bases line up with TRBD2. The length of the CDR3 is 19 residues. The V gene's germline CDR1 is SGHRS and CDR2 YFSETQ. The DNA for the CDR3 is TGCACCAGCAGCCCGGGACTAGCGGGGCGAGGGGTTTTTAACAATGAGCAGTTCTTC. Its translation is CTSSPGLAGRGVFNNEQFF.

CDR3 sequence (DNA): TGTGCCAGCAGCCTTATGAGGTCGGACACTGAAGCTTTCTTT. Translation: CASSLMRSDTEAFF. The chain combines TRBV2 with TRBJ1-1, with no clear D. The CDR3 contains 14 residues. Trimming took off 6 bases at V and 3 bases at J, with 14 bases between the two ends. The V gene's germline CDR1 is SNHLY and CDR2 FYNNEI. Supplemented by reference TRBV2 and TRBJ1-1, the full variable domain reads EPEVTQTPSHQVTQMGQEVILRCVPISNHLYFYWYRQILGQKVEFLVSFYNNEISEKSEIFDDQFSVERPDGSNFTLKIRSTKLEDSAMYFCASSLMRSDTEAFFGQGTRLTVV.